Listed below are T cell receptor beta chains from one sample, sequenced in a study of CD8 T cells in ankylosing spondylitis. TCRdb re-derived calls from the 5' RACE reads in MiXCR, one entry per CDR3 protein. The data contain some 800,000 distinct CDR3 sequences, 12% of them seen just once; the ten biggest clones take up 0.45% to 0.6%. Sequencing was performed on blood, either unsorted or a sorted T cell fraction (not recorded which). These receptors were obtained from a male donor with ankylosing spondylitis. Each CDR3 is given with its conserved first and last residue. The order of the fields is CDR3 length, V gene, CDR3 protein.

13	TRBV2	CASSDDSHEKLFF
16	TRBV18	CASSIIARAENYGYTF
15	TRBV5-1	CASSLVPGENTEAFF
13	TRBV20-1	CSATSGVSYEQYF
14	TRBV4-2	CASSQEGQPREQYF
13	TRBV29-1	CSGGLAGLETQYF
13	TRBV7-9	CASSWDLLGPQYF
14	TRBV4-3	CASSQDVNRGTQYF
13	TRBV12-3/TRBV12-4	CASLAGDTDTQYF
14	TRBV28	CATRPGIRTGELFF
11	TRBV29-1	CSVELPGEQFF
15	TRBV4-3	CASSRGGQMNTEAFF
14	TRBV20-1	CSARGPYSNQPQHF
16	TRBV4-2	CASSRGDLSTNEKLFF
14	TRBV6-1	CASRLAGYQETQYF
12	TRBV29-1	CSGARGQETQYF
13	TRBV10-3	CAIRPASSYEQYF
14	TRBV20-1	CSASQRGAGEKLFF
14	TRBV20-1	CSASPDRVDSPLHF
14	TRBV4-3	CASSQVIEYYGYTF
16	TRBV5-1	CASSTDGGGNANEQYF
15	TRBV4-3	CASSSPGAGTDTQYF
13	TRBV5-1	CASSPMGKNIQYF
12	TRBV7-9	CASSSRDGKQFF
13	TRBV29-1	CSVLTGGSETQYF
12	TRBV28	CASSLKNLGQYF
15	TRBV4-1	CASSQDRVRFYEQYF
12	TRBV5-5	CAISSGVGGYTF
16	TRBV11-1	CASSSGGGISYNEQFF
15	TRBV20-1	CSASLLSLRDQPQHF
14	TRBV27	CASSLREGPDTQYF
15	TRBV7-2	CASSSPRDWPYEQYF
11	TRBV20-1	CSAQLAGGRYF
18	TRBV11-2	CASSLRIAGVFSYNEQFF
15	TRBV25-1	CASSDLGDPKNIQYF
14	TRBV29-1	CSVEGREIGNEQFF
15	TRBV18	CASSPRPGMNTEAFF
12	TRBV6-6	CASSYRSQEAFF
14	TRBV7-2	CASSIRQGEYEQYF
16	TRBV7-9	CASSLRGHPALDEQFF
14	TRBV27	CASSLTSLENEQFF
12	TRBV11-3	CASSLDFGELFF
14	TRBV29-1	CSVRGAGAQETQYF
12	TRBV12-3/TRBV12-4	CASSPWTSGYTF
15	TRBV5-1	CASSVPTGDPYEQYF
14	TRBV5-1	CASSLIGSGNTIYF
14	TRBV27	CASSSDSTNTEAFF
15	TRBV5-1	CASSPSGGSNYEQYF
15	TRBV10-3	CAISDNHRDGYEQYF
19	TRBV12-3/TRBV12-4	CASRPRGLDAGFLRSPLHF
13	TRBV7-3	CASSLREGETQYF
13	TRBV6-1	CASSRTGVGRYTF
16	TRBV5-4	CASSLASGTFQYEQFF
14	TRBV6-2/TRBV6-3	CASTRGQFNQPQHF
14	TRBV4-3	CASSHLRSGQPQHF
13	TRBV5-1	CASSLRTNTEAFF